The next 15 T cell receptor beta chains were all read from a single sample in a study of blood T cell repertoires in COVID-19. The protocol was immunoSEQ multiplex PCR, while the TCRdb copy is restricted to in-frame clones and leaves out a portion. This sample has more than 140,000 clones, with 84% found just once. Sequences were obtained from peripheral blood. These receptors originate from a woman aged 50 to 60 in a cohort sampled during active or convalescent COVID-19.

V usage is TRBV4-3 and J usage is TRBJ2-1, with 7 positions matching TRBD1. V lost 1 base, J lost 4 bases, and 1 base stayed unmatched. CDR1 LGHNA and CDR2 YSLEER come from the germline V gene. This CDR3 contains 14 residues. CDR3 nucleotides: TGCGCCAGCAGCCAAGCAGGGGGTTACAATGAGCAGTTCTTC. This translates into CASSQAGGYNEQFF.

The chain is built from TRBV6-5 and TRBJ2-7; TRBD1 agrees at 7 bases. The V gene end was trimmed by 9 bases and the J gene end by 7 bases; junction bases not matched to a gene: 3. The CDR3 is 10 residues long. CDR1 and CDR2 from the germline V gene are MNHEY and SVGAGI. This CDR3 reads CARKQGEQYF. The CDR3 nucleotides are TGTGCCAGGAAACAGGGGGAGCAGTACTTC.

The chain links TRBV6-6 to TRBJ1-1; tentative D call: TRBD1 (6 bases). The CDR3 totals 14 residues. Trimming left V 5 bases short and J 0 bases short, with 10 bases between. CDR1 and CDR2 (germline): MNHNY, SVGAGI (reference sequence). CDR3 sequence (DNA): TGTGCCAGCAGTCGAGGACAGATGAACACTGAAGCTTTCTTT. It encodes CASSRGQMNTEAFF.

V gene TRBV18 combines with J gene TRBJ2-1; TRBD1 is a possible D gene (6 bases). V was pared by 5 bases and J by 10 bases, with 12 bases between. CDR3 length: 12 residues. Germline CDR1 and CDR2: KGHSH and LQKENI. The CDR3 coding sequence is TGTGCCAGCTCAGAAGGGGGATCCGAGCAGTTCTTC. Protein: CASSEGGSEQFF. Using reference TRBV18 and TRBJ2-1 for the parts outside the CDR3, the full variable domain is NAGVMQNPRHLVRRRGQEARLRCSPMKGHSHVYWYRQLPEEGLKFMVYLQKENIIDESGMPKERFSAEFPKEGPSILRIQQVVRGDSAAYFCASSEGGSEQFFGPGTRLTVL.

The chain recombines TRBV5-1 with TRBJ1-2; 8 positions agree with TRBD1. The germline V gene has CDR1 SGHRS and CDR2 YFSETQ. V was clipped by 3 bases and J by 8 bases; unmatched bases: 12. The CDR3 is 15 amino acids. The CDR3 coding sequence is TGCGCCAGCAGCTCCAGGACAGGGCCGATAGGAGGCTACACCTTC. It yields the protein CASSSRTGPIGGYTF.

The gene calls are TRBV5-6 and TRBJ2-7; D remains unclear. The V gene's germline CDR1 is SGHDT and CDR2 YYEEEE. Trimming removed 3 bases from V and 6 bases from J, with 10 bases in between. The CDR3 loop spans 12 amino acids. This chain's CDR3 is CASSSRKIEQYF. The CDR3 nucleotides are TGTGCCAGCAGCTCGAGAAAGATCGAGCAGTACTTC. Supplemented by reference TRBV5-6 and TRBJ2-7, the full variable domain reads DAGVTQSPTHLIKTRGQQVTLRCSPKSGHDTVSWYQQALGQGPQFIFQYYEEEERQRGNFPDRFSGHQFPNYSSELNVNALLLGDSALYLCASSSRKIEQYFGPGTRLTVT.

V gene TRBV19 combines with J gene TRBJ1-4; 10 positions match TRBD1. With V trimmed by 7 bases and J by 0 bases, 5 bases remained unmatched. The germline CDR1 and CDR2 sequences are LNHDA and SQIVND (reference sequence). The CDR3 is 16 amino acids. The CDR3 sequence is CASKRDRGPTNEKLFF. In DNA form, the CDR3 reads TGTGCCAGTAAGCGGGACAGGGGCCCAACTAATGAAAAACTGTTTTTT.

CDR3 coding DNA: TGTGCCTGGAGGGGGACAGGGGAATACCGCTACACCTTC. Its translation is CAWRGTGEYRYTF. The J gene is TRBJ1-2, the V gene TRBV30; TRBD1 matches at 10 bases. Trimming took 3 bases from V and 9 from J; bases not matched to a gene: 7. Germline CDR1 is GTSNPN and CDR2 is SVGIG (reference sequence). The CDR3 is 13 residues long. The full variable domain, in which reference TRBV30 and TRBJ1-2 provide the parts outside the CDR3, is SQTIHQWPATLVQPVGSPLSLECTVEGTSNPNLYWYRQAAGRGLQLLFYSVGIGQISSEVPQNLSASRPQDRQFILSSKKLLLSDSGFYLCAWRGTGEYRYTFGSGTRLTVV.

V usage is TRBV5-4 and J usage is TRBJ1-4; unclear D gene. This CDR3 is built from 15 residues. Germline V gene data show CDR1 as SGHNT and CDR2 as YYREEE (reference sequence). Trimming pared 0 bases from V and 0 bases from J, leaving 6 bases between. The CDR3 coding sequence is TGTGCCAGCAGCTTGGGCGGAACAACTAATGAAAAACTGTTTTTT. This gives the protein CASSLGGTTNEKLFF.

CDR3 residues: CASSQAGQGMNTEAFF. The CDR3 DNA reads as TGCGCCAGCAGCCAAGCCGGACAGGGGATGAACACTGAAGCTTTCTTT. The J gene is TRBJ1-1, the V gene TRBV4-1; 9 bases are shared with TRBD1. CDR1 is MGHRA, CDR2 YSYEKL, per germline. The CDR3 runs 16 residues. J was trimmed by 0 bases and V by 1 base; bases with no gene match: 3.

This chain connects TRBV5-1 to TRBJ1-1; 8 nucleotides match TRBD1. The V gene end was trimmed by 4 bases and the J gene end by 5 bases; junction bases not matched to a gene: 7. This CDR3 has 14 residues. CDR1 SGHRS and CDR2 YFSETQ come from the germline V gene. The DNA of the CDR3 is TGCGCCAGCAGCACACAGGGGGTAGGTACTGAAGCTTTCTTT. Its translation is CASSTQGVGTEAFF.

The genes are TRBV7-8 and TRBJ2-1, with D maybe TRBD1 (6 bases). Trimming took off 2 bases at V and 9 bases at J, with 17 bases between the two ends. Germline assignment: CDR1 SGHVS and CDR2 FQNEAQ. The CDR3 runs 15 residues. CDR3 nucleotide sequence: TGTGCCAGCAGCTTACAAGGACAGCCGGGGCGTGAGCAGTTCTTC. Translation: CASSLQGQPGREQFF.

The chain carries TRBV5-1 and TRBJ1-2; tentative D call: TRBD1 (5 bases). This CDR3 has 15 residues. Trimming stripped 0 bases from V and 2 bases from J, with 11 bases between. The V gene's germline CDR1 is SGHRS and CDR2 YFSETQ. CDR3 residues: CASSLVSGGNYGYTF. CDR3 nucleotide sequence: TGCGCCAGCAGCTTGGTTTCGGGGGGGAACTATGGCTACACCTTC. Filled out from reference TRBV5-1 and TRBJ1-2, the complete variable domain reads KAGVTQTPRYLIKTRGQQVTLSCSPISGHRSVSWYQQTPGQGLQFLFEYFSETQRNKGNFPGRFSGRQFSNSRSEMNVSTLELGDSALYLCASSLVSGGNYGYTFGSGTRLTVV.

The chain links TRBV19 to TRBJ1-5, with D perhaps matching TRBD1 (5 bases). The CDR3 length is 17 residues. The V end lost 5 bases, the J end lost 2 bases, and 19 bases lay between the germline ends. CDR1 LNHDA and CDR2 SQIVND come from the germline V gene (reference sequence). CDR3 coding DNA: TGTGCCAGTAGTGCCCCGGCCGATGGCAGGGGCAATCAGCCCCAGCATTTT. This encodes CASSAPADGRGNQPQHF.

The rearrangement links TRBV6-5 to TRBJ2-2; possible D gene TRBD2, 5 bases. Deletions cut 2 bases from V and 5 bases from J, with 12 bases between. The germline V gene encodes CDR1 MNHEY and CDR2 SVGAGI. This CDR3 has 15 residues. The CDR3 nucleotides are TGTGCCAGCAGTTACGCGACTATATCTACCGGGGAGCTGTTTTTT. Translation gives CASSYATISTGELFF.